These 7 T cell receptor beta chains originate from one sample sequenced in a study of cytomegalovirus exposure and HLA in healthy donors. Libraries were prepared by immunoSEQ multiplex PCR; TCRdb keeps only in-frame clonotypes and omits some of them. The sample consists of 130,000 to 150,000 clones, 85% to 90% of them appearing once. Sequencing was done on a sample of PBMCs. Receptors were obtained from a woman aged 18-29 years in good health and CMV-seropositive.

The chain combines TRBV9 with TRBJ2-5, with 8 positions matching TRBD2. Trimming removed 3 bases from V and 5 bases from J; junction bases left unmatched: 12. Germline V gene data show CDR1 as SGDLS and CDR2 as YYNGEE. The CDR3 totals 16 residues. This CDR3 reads CASSAGGGPSRETQYF. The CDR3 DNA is TGTGCCAGCAGCGCGGGCGGGGGGCCCAGTAGGGAGACCCAGTACTTC.

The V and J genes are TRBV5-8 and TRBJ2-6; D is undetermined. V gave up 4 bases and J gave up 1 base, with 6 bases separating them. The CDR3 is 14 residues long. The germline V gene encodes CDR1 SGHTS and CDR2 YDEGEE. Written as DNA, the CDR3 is TGTGCCAGCAGCCGTATTTCTGGGGCCAACGTCCTGACTTTC. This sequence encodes CASSRISGANVLTF.

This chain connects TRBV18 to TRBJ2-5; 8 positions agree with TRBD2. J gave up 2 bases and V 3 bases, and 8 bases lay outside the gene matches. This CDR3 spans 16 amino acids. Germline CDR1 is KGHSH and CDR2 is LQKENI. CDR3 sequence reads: CASSPQREWKQETQYF. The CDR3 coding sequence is TGTGCCAGCTCACCCCAGCGGGAGTGGAAACAAGAGACCCAGTACTTC.

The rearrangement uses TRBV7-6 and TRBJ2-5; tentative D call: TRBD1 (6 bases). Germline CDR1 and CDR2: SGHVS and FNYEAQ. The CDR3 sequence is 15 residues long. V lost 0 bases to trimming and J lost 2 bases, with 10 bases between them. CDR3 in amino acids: CASSLAVDRQETQYF. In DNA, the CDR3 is TGTGCCAGCAGCTTAGCAGTGGACAGACAAGAGACCCAGTACTTC.

The CDR3 bases are TGTGCCAGCAGTGAGGGGACAGGCCTACGAGGGCAGTACTTC. This encodes CASSEGTGLRGQYF. This chain links TRBV6-1 with TRBJ2-7; 8 nucleotides line up with TRBD1. The CDR3 consists of 14 residues. CDR1 is MNHNS and CDR2 is SASEGT in the germline V gene. V lost 3 bases and J lost 9; bases outside the gene matches: 10.

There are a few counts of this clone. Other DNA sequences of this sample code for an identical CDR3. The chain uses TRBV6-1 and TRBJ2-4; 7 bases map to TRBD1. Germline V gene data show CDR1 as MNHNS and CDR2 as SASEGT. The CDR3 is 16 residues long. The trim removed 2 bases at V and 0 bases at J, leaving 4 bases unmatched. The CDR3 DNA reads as TGTGCCAGCAGTGAACGACAGGGAACAGCCAAAAACATTCAGTACTTC. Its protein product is CASSERQGTAKNIQYF.

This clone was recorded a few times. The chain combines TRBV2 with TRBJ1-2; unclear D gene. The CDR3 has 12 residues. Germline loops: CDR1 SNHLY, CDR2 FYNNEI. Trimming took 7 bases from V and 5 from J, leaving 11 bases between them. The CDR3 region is CASTGELYGYTF. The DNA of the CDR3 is TGTGCCAGCACCGGGGAGCTGTATGGCTACACCTTC.